Each of the 3 T cell receptor beta chains below was sequenced from the same sample in a study of TIL therapy for anti-PD-1-resistant metastatic lung cancer. Time point reported: pre-treatment sample, taken before nivolumab and TIL therapy. Most excised metastases sampled were pleural nodules or supraclavicular lymph nodes. The libraries were made with immunoSEQ v3. The repertoire was sequenced with immunoSEQ multiplex PCR; TCRdb's copy has only in-frame clones and lacks some. The sample yields under 100,000 clones, just over 65% seen once. The sample here was tumor tissue, taken at baseline. The receptor source for this set is a person aged 30 to 80 with non-small cell lung cancer.

The chain is built from TRBV27 and TRBJ2-7, with TRBD1 identical over 8 bases. This CDR3 has 19 residues. Trimming took 5 bases from V and 1 from J; bases not matched to a gene: 19. Germline loops: CDR1 MNHEY, CDR2 SMNVEV (reference sequence). The CDR3 here is CASSPLSVSPRGLSYEQYF. CDR3 DNA: TGTGCCAGCAGTCCGTTATCGGTGAGCCCCAGGGGGCTATCCTACGAGCAGTACTTC.

J is TRBJ2-7 and V is TRBV11-3; the D gene could be TRBD1 or TRBD2 (6 bases each). This CDR3 has 12 residues. V shed 8 bases and J shed 6 bases, with 14 bases lying between them. The germline V gene has CDR1 SGHNT and CDR2 YENEEA. The CDR3 coding sequence is TGTGCCAGCCGAGGAGGGGGGTCCGAGCAGTACTTC. Protein sequence: CASRGGGSEQYF.

The V gene is TRBV30, the J gene TRBJ1-2; D remains ambiguous. This CDR3 has 13 amino acids. Between the trimmed V and J ends, which lost 0 bases and 8 bases, there was a span of 13 bases. The germline gives CDR1 GTSNPN, CDR2 SVGIG (reference sequence). CDR3 sequence (DNA): TGTGCCTGGAGTGTAGTGGCAGCCCTGGGCTACACCTTC. This sequence encodes CAWSVVAALGYTF.